This T cell receptor (beta chain) emerged from a study of blood T cell repertoires in COVID-19. The data were produced by immunoSEQ multiplex PCR, yet TCRdb's version contains in-frame clones alone and is incomplete. Of over 95,000 clones listed, more than 80% are singletons. This sequence was found in a human donor in a cohort sampled during active COVID-19. The sequencing sample was made of peripheral blood.

CDR3 in amino acids: CAWRPGHPNEKLFF. The CDR3 DNA follows: TGTGCCTGGAGACCGGGACACCCGAATGAAAAACTGTTTTTT. The rearrangement joins TRBV30 to TRBJ1-4; D may be TRBD1 (6 bases). CDR3 size: 14 residues. Germline V gene lookup returns CDR1 GTSNPN and CDR2 SVGIG (reference sequence). The V end lost 3 bases, the J end lost 5 bases, and 13 bases lay between the germline ends.